Listed below are T cell receptor beta chains from one sample, sequenced in a study of blood T cell repertoires in COVID-19. TCRdb's copy holds only in-frame clones and misses some; the assay was immunoSEQ multiplex PCR. Of approximately 350,000 clones in the sample, around 83% are singletons; the top ten hold under 3%. Sample: peripheral blood. These TCRs come from a man between 25 and 39 years old with active or convalescent COVID-19. Each CDR3 is given with its conserved first and last residue. Each record gives: D gene, J gene, V gene, clone size, CDR3 DNA, CDR3 protein. The D gene is left open where the match is weak. The listing skips clone size in some rows; elsewhere it reads once, few, many or a size class.

d_gene: -; j_gene: TRBJ2-5; v_gene: TRBV5-1; abundance: -; CDR3nt: TGCGCCAGCAGCTGGGGACTCTCTGGGGAGACCCAGTACTTC; CDR3aa: CASSWGLSGETQYF
d_gene: TRBD1; j_gene: TRBJ1-4; v_gene: TRBV28; abundance: -; CDR3nt: TGTGCCAGCAGGCTGGGACAGGTCACTAATGAAAAACTGTTTTTT; CDR3aa: CASRLGQVTNEKLFF
d_gene: -; j_gene: TRBJ2-2; v_gene: TRBV4-3; abundance: -; CDR3nt: TGCGCCAGCAGCCCCGGGGGGCAGGGTCGGACCGGGGAGCTGTTTTTT; CDR3aa: CASSPGGQGRTGELFF
d_gene: TRBD2; j_gene: TRBJ2-1; v_gene: TRBV7-9; abundance: few; CDR3nt: TGTGCCAGCAGCCCGCCGGGACTAGCGGGAGCTGAGCAGTTCTTC; CDR3aa: CASSPPGLAGAEQFF
d_gene: -; j_gene: TRBJ1-2; v_gene: TRBV3-1/TRBV3-2; abundance: -; CDR3nt: TGTGCCAGCAGCCAATTTAGGGCAGGGCCTAACTATGGCTACACCTTC; CDR3aa: CASSQFRAGPNYGYTF
d_gene: -; j_gene: TRBJ1-2; v_gene: TRBV19; abundance: few; CDR3nt: TGTGCCAGTAGGGAGGTATCCGCCTATGGCTACACCTTC; CDR3aa: CASREVSAYGYTF
d_gene: -; j_gene: TRBJ2-2; v_gene: TRBV5-1; abundance: once; CDR3nt: TGCGCCAGCAGCTTGGGAGACACCGGGGAGCTGTTTTTT; CDR3aa: CASSLGDTGELFF
d_gene: -; j_gene: TRBJ2-1; v_gene: TRBV28; abundance: -; CDR3nt: TGTGCCAGCAGCTCGGGGGCGGGAGAAAGGCAGTTCTTC; CDR3aa: CASSSGAGERQFF
d_gene: TRBD1; j_gene: TRBJ2-6; v_gene: TRBV19; abundance: -; CDR3nt: TGTGCCAGTAGTATCGGTTACAGGGGGAGCTCTGGGGCCAACGTCCTGACTTTC; CDR3aa: CASSIGYRGSSGANVLTF
d_gene: -; j_gene: TRBJ1-2; v_gene: TRBV10-3; abundance: once; CDR3nt: TGTGCCATCAGTGACCTGGCAGGGGACTATGGCTACACCTTC; CDR3aa: CAISDLAGDYGYTF
d_gene: -; j_gene: TRBJ2-7; v_gene: TRBV4-2; abundance: -; CDR3nt: TGTGCCAGCAGCCAAGCCGGGGGAGAGGTCTACGAGCAGTACTTC; CDR3aa: CASSQAGGEVYEQYF
d_gene: -; j_gene: TRBJ2-7; v_gene: TRBV7-2; abundance: -; CDR3nt: TGTGCCAGCAGCTTAGGACTCAGCTCCTACGAGCAGTACTTC; CDR3aa: CASSLGLSSYEQYF
d_gene: -; j_gene: TRBJ1-6; v_gene: TRBV11-2; abundance: -; CDR3nt: TGTGCCAGCAGCTTCCCCGGTTCACCCCTCCACTTT; CDR3aa: CASSFPGSPLHF
d_gene: TRBD2; j_gene: TRBJ2-1; v_gene: TRBV18; abundance: few; CDR3nt: TGTGCCAGCTCACCCCCCCCCTCGTTAGCGGGGCATTACAATGAGCAGTTCTTC; CDR3aa: CASSPPPSLAGHYNEQFF
d_gene: -; j_gene: TRBJ1-1; v_gene: TRBV9; abundance: -; CDR3nt: TGTGCCAGCAGCACCCGTGTAGAGAGCACTGAAGCTTTCTTT; CDR3aa: CASSTRVESTEAFF
d_gene: TRBD1; j_gene: TRBJ1-5; v_gene: TRBV28; abundance: once; CDR3nt: TGTGCCATCGGTCCGGGACAGAGATATAGGCGCAATCAGCCCCAGCATTTT; CDR3aa: CAIGPGQRYRRNQPQHF
d_gene: -; j_gene: TRBJ1-4; v_gene: TRBV3-1/TRBV3-2; abundance: -; CDR3nt: TGTGCCAGCAGCCAAACTACGACAGGTGAAAAACTGTTTTTT; CDR3aa: CASSQTTTGEKLFF
d_gene: -; j_gene: TRBJ1-6; v_gene: TRBV6-5; abundance: -; CDR3nt: TGTGCCAGCAGGAAGGGGTCCCATTCACCCCTCCACTTT; CDR3aa: CASRKGSHSPLHF
d_gene: -; j_gene: TRBJ2-7; v_gene: TRBV5-5; abundance: -; CDR3nt: TGTGCCAGCAGTTCCGTGGCGGGGATCTCCTACGAGCAGTACTTC; CDR3aa: CASSSVAGISYEQYF
d_gene: -; j_gene: TRBJ1-1; v_gene: TRBV2; abundance: -; CDR3nt: TGTGCCAGCAGTGAACAGGCGAACACTGAAGCTTTCTTT; CDR3aa: CASSEQANTEAFF
d_gene: -; j_gene: TRBJ1-6; v_gene: TRBV7-8; abundance: -; CDR3nt: TGTGCCAGCTCAGACTTAAGGTCACCCCTCCACTTT; CDR3aa: CASSDLRSPLHF
d_gene: TRBD1; j_gene: TRBJ2-1; v_gene: TRBV28; abundance: -; CDR3nt: TGTGCCAGCAGTCCCGCCGGCCGGACAGGGGGCCACAATGAGCAGTTCTTC; CDR3aa: CASSPAGRTGGHNEQFF
d_gene: -; j_gene: TRBJ2-3; v_gene: TRBV6-2/TRBV6-3; abundance: -; CDR3nt: TGTGCCAGCAGTACACCAACAGATACGCAGTATTTT; CDR3aa: CASSTPTDTQYF
d_gene: TRBD2; j_gene: TRBJ2-3; v_gene: TRBV4-3; abundance: -; CDR3nt: TGCGCCAGCAGCCTGACCCGACTAGCGGGGGGAGATACGCAGTATTTT; CDR3aa: CASSLTRLAGGDTQYF
d_gene: TRBD1; j_gene: TRBJ1-1; v_gene: TRBV6-2/TRBV6-3; abundance: -; CDR3nt: TGTGCCAGCAGTTACCCCCTTACAGGGGGCACTGAAGCTTTCTTT; CDR3aa: CASSYPLTGGTEAFF
d_gene: -; j_gene: TRBJ1-1; v_gene: TRBV11-3; abundance: few; CDR3nt: TGTGCCAGCAGCTTAAACGGGAACACTGAAGCTTTCTTT; CDR3aa: CASSLNGNTEAFF
d_gene: TRBD1; j_gene: TRBJ2-7; v_gene: TRBV18; abundance: -; CDR3nt: TGTGCCAGCACCGACGCGGGACAGGGTGGCCCCTACGAGCAGTACTTC; CDR3aa: CASTDAGQGGPYEQYF
d_gene: -; j_gene: TRBJ2-5; v_gene: TRBV6-2/TRBV6-3; abundance: -; CDR3nt: TGTGCCAGCAGTTACTCGAGGGTGGAGACCCAGTACTTC; CDR3aa: CASSYSRVETQYF
d_gene: -; j_gene: TRBJ2-2; v_gene: TRBV7-8; abundance: -; CDR3nt: TGTGCCAGCAGCTTAGCGGGACTCGGGGAGCTGTTTTTT; CDR3aa: CASSLAGLGELFF
d_gene: TRBD1; j_gene: TRBJ1-2; v_gene: TRBV7-9; abundance: -; CDR3nt: TGTGCCAGCAGCTTAGGACAGGGGGCAACGGGCTACACCTTC; CDR3aa: CASSLGQGATGYTF
d_gene: TRBD1; j_gene: TRBJ1-2; v_gene: TRBV5-1; abundance: -; CDR3nt: TGCGCCAGCAGCCCCTCACAGGGGACCTATGGCTACACCTTC; CDR3aa: CASSPSQGTYGYTF
d_gene: -; j_gene: TRBJ1-2; v_gene: TRBV2; abundance: -; CDR3nt: TGTGCCAGCAGTGGGACAGACTTCGGGTTTGGCTACACCTTC; CDR3aa: CASSGTDFGFGYTF
d_gene: -; j_gene: TRBJ1-3; v_gene: TRBV7-2; abundance: -; CDR3nt: TGTGCCAGCAGCCAGACGTGGGGGCCTGGAAACACCATATATTTT; CDR3aa: CASSQTWGPGNTIYF
d_gene: -; j_gene: TRBJ1-1; v_gene: TRBV12-3/TRBV12-4; abundance: -; CDR3nt: TGTGCCAGCACCGAAAGAGGAAACACTGAAGCTTTCTTT; CDR3aa: CASTERGNTEAFF
d_gene: TRBD1; j_gene: TRBJ2-1; v_gene: TRBV19; abundance: -; CDR3nt: TGTGCCAGTAGTATAGAACAGGGGGTGTACAATGAGCAGTTCTTC; CDR3aa: CASSIEQGVYNEQFF
d_gene: -; j_gene: TRBJ1-2; v_gene: TRBV6-1; abundance: -; CDR3nt: TGTGCCAGCAGTGAGGTGGCTCCGGGCCGGGGTGGCTACACCTTC; CDR3aa: CASSEVAPGRGGYTF
d_gene: -; j_gene: TRBJ2-7; v_gene: TRBV5-1; abundance: few; CDR3nt: TGCGCCAGCAGCTTGGCCGGCGGACACTCACCTTACGAGCAGTACTTC; CDR3aa: CASSLAGGHSPYEQYF
d_gene: -; j_gene: TRBJ1-1; v_gene: TRBV21-1; abundance: -; CDR3nt: TGTGCCAGCAGCAAAGAGGAATGGAGACCGGAAGCTTTCTTT; CDR3aa: CASSKEEWRPEAFF
d_gene: -; j_gene: TRBJ2-2; v_gene: TRBV7-8; abundance: -; CDR3nt: TGTGCCATGGGGCGGAGAACCGGGGAGCTGTTTTTT; CDR3aa: CAMGRRTGELFF
d_gene: TRBD1; j_gene: TRBJ1-1; v_gene: TRBV2; abundance: once; CDR3nt: TGTGCCAGCAGTTACGGACAGGGGTCAGGGGCCGACACTGAAGCTTTCTTT; CDR3aa: CASSYGQGSGADTEAFF
d_gene: TRBD1; j_gene: TRBJ1-1; v_gene: TRBV4-1; abundance: few; CDR3nt: TGCGCCAGCAGCCACCGATCGGACAGGGCTAGCACTGAAGCTTTCTTT; CDR3aa: CASSHRSDRASTEAFF
d_gene: -; j_gene: TRBJ2-3; v_gene: TRBV11-3; abundance: -; CDR3nt: TGTGCCAGCAGCTTAAGGGGTCCAGATACGCAGTATTTT; CDR3aa: CASSLRGPDTQYF
d_gene: TRBD1; j_gene: TRBJ1-1; v_gene: TRBV6-5; abundance: -; CDR3nt: TGTGCCAGCACCGAAGACGGACAGGGGAACGCTGAAGCTTTCTTT; CDR3aa: CASTEDGQGNAEAFF
d_gene: TRBD1; j_gene: TRBJ2-7; v_gene: TRBV5-4; abundance: -; CDR3nt: TGTGCCAGCAGCTCGGATGCCGGGACAGGGACCTACGAGCAGTACTTC; CDR3aa: CASSSDAGTGTYEQYF
d_gene: -; j_gene: TRBJ2-7; v_gene: TRBV14; abundance: few; CDR3nt: TGTGCCAGCAGCCAAAGAGGTGTCGAGCAGTACTTC; CDR3aa: CASSQRGVEQYF
d_gene: TRBD1; j_gene: TRBJ1-1; v_gene: TRBV7-2; abundance: -; CDR3nt: TGTGCCAGCAGCTTTAACAGGGGGAACACTGAAGCTTTCTTT; CDR3aa: CASSFNRGNTEAFF
d_gene: TRBD1; j_gene: TRBJ1-5; v_gene: TRBV28; abundance: -; CDR3nt: TGTGCCAGCAGACCTCACCGCAGGGGGCTCAATCAGCCCCAGCATTTT; CDR3aa: CASRPHRRGLNQPQHF